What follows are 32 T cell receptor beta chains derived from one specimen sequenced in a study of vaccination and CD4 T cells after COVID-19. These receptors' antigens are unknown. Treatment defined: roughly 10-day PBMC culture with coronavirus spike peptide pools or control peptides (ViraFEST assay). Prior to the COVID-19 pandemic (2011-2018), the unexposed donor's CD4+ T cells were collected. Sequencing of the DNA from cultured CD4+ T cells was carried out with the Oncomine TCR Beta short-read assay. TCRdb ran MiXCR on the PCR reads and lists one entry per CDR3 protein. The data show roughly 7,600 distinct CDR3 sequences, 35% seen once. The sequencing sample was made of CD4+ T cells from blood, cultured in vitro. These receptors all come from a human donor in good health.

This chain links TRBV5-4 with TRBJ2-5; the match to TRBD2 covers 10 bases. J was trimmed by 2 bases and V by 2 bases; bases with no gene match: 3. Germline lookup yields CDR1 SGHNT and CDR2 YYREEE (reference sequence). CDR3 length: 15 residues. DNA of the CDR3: TGTGCCAGCAGCTTTAGCGGGGGGTCACAAGAGACCCAGTACTTC. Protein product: CASSFSGGSQETQYF.

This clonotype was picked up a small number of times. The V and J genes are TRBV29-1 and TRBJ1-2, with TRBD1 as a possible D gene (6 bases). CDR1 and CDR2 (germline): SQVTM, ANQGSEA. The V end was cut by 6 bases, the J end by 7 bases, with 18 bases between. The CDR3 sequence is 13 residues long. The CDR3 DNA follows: TGCAGCGTGGCCCCGGTTGGGGGCGGTGGCTACACCTTC. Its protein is CSVAPVGGGGYTF.

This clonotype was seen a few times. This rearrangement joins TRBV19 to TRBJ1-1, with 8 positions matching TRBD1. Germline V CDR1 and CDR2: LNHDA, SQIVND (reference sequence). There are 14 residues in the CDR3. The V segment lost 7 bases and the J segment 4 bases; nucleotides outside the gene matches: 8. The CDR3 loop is CASTLTQGVTEAFF. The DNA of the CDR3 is TGTGCCAGTACCCTGACACAGGGGGTCACTGAAGCTTTCTTT.

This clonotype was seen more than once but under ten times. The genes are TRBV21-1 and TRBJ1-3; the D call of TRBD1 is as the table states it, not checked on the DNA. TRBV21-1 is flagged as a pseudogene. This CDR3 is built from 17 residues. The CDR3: CASSKAGNLRGAHTIYF. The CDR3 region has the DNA TGTGCCAGCAGCAAAGCGGGTAATCTGAGGGGCGCGCACACCATATATTTT.

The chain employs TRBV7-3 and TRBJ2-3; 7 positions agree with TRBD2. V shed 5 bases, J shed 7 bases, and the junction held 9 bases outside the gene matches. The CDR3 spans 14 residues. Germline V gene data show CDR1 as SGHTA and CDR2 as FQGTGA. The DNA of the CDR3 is TGTGCCAGCAGCGTACAAGCGGGGAGTTATACGCAGTATTTT. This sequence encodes CASSVQAGSYTQYF.

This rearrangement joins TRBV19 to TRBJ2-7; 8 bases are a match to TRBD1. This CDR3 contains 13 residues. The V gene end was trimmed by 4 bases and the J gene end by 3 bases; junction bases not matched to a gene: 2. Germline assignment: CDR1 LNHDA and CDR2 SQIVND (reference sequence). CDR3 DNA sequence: TGTGCCAGTAGTACCGGACAGGGCTACGAGCAGTACTTC. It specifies CASSTGQGYEQYF.

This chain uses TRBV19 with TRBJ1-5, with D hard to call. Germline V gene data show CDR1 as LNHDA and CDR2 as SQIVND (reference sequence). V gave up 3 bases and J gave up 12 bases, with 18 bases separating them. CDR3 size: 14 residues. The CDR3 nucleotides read TGTGCCAGTAGTATTACGGGTGCCTCTCGGCTCCAGCATTTT. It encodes CASSITGASRLQHF.

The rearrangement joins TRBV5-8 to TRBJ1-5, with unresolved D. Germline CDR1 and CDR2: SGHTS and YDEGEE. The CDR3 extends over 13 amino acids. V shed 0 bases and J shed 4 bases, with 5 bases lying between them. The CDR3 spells CASSLEENQPQHF. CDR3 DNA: TGTGCCAGCAGCTTGGAGGAAAATCAGCCCCAGCATTTT.

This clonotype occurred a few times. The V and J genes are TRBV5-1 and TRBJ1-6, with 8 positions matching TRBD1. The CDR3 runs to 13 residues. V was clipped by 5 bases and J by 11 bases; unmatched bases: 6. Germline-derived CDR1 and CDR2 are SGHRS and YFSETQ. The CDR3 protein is CASSQTGDPPLHF. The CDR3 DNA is TGCGCCAGCAGTCAGACAGGGGACCCACCCCTCCACTTT.

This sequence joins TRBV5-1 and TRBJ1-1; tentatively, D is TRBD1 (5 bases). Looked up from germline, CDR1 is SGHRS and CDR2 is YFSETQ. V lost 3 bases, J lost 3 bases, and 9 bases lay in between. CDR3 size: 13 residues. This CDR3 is CASSWQGDTEAFF. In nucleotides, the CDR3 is TGCGCCAGCAGCTGGCAGGGAGACACTGAAGCTTTCTTT.

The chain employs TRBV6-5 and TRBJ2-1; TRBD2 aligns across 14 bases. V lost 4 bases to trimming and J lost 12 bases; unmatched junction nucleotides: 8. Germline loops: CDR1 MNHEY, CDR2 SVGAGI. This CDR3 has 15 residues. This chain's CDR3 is CASSSLGLAGGLQFF. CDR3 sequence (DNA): TGTGCCAGCAGTTCCCTAGGACTAGCGGGGGGACTGCAGTTCTTC.

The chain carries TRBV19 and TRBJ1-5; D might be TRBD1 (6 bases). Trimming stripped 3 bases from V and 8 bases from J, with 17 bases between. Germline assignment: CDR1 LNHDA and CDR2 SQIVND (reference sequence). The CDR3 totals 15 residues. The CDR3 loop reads CASSIPGDPLKPQHF. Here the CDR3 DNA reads TGTGCCAGTAGTATTCCAGGGGATCCCCTGAAGCCCCAGCATTTT.

CDR3 loop: CASSKGRSVYNEQFF. The CDR3 nucleotides read TGTGCCAGCTCCAAGGGACGCTCGGTCTACAATGAGCAGTTCTTC. V is TRBV27 and J is TRBJ2-1; D possibly uses TRBD1 or TRBD2 (5 bases each). Looked up from germline, CDR1 is MNHEY and CDR2 is SMNVEV (reference sequence). Between the trimmed V and J ends, which lost 8 bases and 3 bases, there was a span of 17 bases. This CDR3 region has 15 residues.

The CDR3 bases are TGTGCCAGCAGGGATACAGGGTTGAACACTGAAGCTTTCTTT. Residues: CASRDTGLNTEAFF. The chain joins TRBV6-1 to TRBJ1-1; a possible D gene is TRBD1 (6 bases). Germline CDR1 MNHNS, CDR2 SASEGT. Trimming left V 6 bases short and J 0 bases short, with 11 bases between. The CDR3 runs to 14 residues.

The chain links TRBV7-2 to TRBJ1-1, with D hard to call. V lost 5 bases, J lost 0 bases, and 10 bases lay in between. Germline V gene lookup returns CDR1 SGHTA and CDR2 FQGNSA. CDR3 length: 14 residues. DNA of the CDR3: TGTGCCAGCAGCCCTGGAACCATGAACACTGAAGCTTTCTTT. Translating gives CASSPGTMNTEAFF.

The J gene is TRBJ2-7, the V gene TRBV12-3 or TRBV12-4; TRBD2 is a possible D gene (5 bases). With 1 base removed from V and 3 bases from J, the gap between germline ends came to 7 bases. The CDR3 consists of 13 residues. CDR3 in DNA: TGTGCCAGCAGTTTAGGAGGGTTCTACGAGCAGTACTTC. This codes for CASSLGGFYEQYF.

CDR3: CAISRTSGELQETQYF. CDR3 DNA: TGTGCCATCAGCAGGACTAGCGGGGAACTCCAAGAGACCCAGTACTTC. The rearrangement links TRBV10-3 to TRBJ2-5; TRBD2 matches 12 bases. The J segment lost 1 base and the V segment lost 6 bases, leaving 6 bases of the junction unmatched. Germline CDR1 reads ENHRY; CDR2 reads SYGVKD. The CDR3 is 16 amino acids.

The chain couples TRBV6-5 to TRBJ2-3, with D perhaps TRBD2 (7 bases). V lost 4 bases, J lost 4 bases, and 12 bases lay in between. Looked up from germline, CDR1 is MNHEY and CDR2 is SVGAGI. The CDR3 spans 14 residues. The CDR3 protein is CASSSRGGADTQYF. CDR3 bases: TGTGCCAGCAGTTCTCGAGGGGGGGCAGATACGCAGTATTTT.

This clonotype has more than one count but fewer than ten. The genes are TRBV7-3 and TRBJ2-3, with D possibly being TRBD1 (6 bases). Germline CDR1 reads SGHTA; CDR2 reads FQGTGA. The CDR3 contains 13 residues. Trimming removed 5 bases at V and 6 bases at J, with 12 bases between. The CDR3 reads CASSETGSDTQYF. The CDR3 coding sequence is TGTGCCAGCAGCGAGACAGGTTCGGATACGCAGTATTTT.

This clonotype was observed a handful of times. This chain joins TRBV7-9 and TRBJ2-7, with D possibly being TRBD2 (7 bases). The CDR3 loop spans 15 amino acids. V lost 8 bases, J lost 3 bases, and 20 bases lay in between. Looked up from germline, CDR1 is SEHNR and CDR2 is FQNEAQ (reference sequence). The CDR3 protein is CASRLGGAGSYEQYF. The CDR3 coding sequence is TGTGCCAGCCGATTGGGGGGGGCTGGAAGCTACGAGCAGTACTTC.

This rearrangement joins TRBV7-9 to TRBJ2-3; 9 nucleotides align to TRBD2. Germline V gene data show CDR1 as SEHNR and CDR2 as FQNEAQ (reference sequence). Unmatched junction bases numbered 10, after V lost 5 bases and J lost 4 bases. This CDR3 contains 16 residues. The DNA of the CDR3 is TGTGCCAGCAGCCCGACGGGGCGGGGGGGCGCAGATACGCAGTATTTT. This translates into CASSPTGRGGADTQYF.

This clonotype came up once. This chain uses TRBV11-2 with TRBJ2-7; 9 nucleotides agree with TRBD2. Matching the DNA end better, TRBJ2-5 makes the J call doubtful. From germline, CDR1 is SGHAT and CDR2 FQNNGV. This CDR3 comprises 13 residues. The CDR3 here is CASSFSGGKTQYF. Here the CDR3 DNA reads TGTGCCAGCAGCTTTAGCGGGGGAAAGACCCAGTACTTC.

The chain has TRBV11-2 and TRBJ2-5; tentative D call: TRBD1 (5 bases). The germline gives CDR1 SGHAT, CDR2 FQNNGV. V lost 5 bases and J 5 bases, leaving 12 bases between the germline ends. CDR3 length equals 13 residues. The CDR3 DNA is TGTGCCAGCAGCGTATCTACAGGCGAGACCCAGTACTTC. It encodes CASSVSTGETQYF.

CDR3 sequence (DNA): TGTGCCAGTAGGACACCCGGGACAGCGACGATCTATGGCTACACCTTC. It specifies CASRTPGTATIYGYTF. The chain employs TRBV19 and TRBJ1-2; 7 nucleotides agree with TRBD1. With V trimmed by 6 bases and J by 4 bases, 14 bases remained unmatched. Germline V gives CDR1 LNHDA, CDR2 SQIVND (reference sequence). The CDR3 length is 16 residues. The variable domain in full, completed from reference TRBV19 and TRBJ1-2, reads DGGITQSPKYLFRKEGQNVTLSCEQNLNHDAMYWYRQDPGQGLRLIYYSQIVNDFQKGDIAEGYSVSREKKESFPLTVTSAQKNPTAFYLCASRTPGTATIYGYTFGSGTRLTVV.

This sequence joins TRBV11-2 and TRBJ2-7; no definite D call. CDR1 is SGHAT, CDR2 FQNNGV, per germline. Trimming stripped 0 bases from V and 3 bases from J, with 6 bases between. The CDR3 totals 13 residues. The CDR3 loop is CASSLEVDYEQYF. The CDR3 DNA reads TGTGCCAGCAGCTTAGAGGTCGACTACGAGCAGTACTTC.

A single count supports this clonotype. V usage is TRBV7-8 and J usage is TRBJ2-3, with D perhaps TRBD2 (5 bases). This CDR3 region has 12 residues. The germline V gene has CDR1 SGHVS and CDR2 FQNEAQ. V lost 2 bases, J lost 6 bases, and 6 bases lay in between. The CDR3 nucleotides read TGTGCCAGCAGCTTATCTAGCGATACGCAGTATTTT. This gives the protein CASSLSSDTQYF. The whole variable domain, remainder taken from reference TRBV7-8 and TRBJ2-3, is GAGVSQSPRYKVAKRGQDVALRCDPISGHVSLFWYQQALGQGPEFLTYFQNEAQLDKSGLPSDRFFAERPEGSVSTLKIQRTQQEDSAVYLCASSLSSDTQYFGPGTRLTVL.

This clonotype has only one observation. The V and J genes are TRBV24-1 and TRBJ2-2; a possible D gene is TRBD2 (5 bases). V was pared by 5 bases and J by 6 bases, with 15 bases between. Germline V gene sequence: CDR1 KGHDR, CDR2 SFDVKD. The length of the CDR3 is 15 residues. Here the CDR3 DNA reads TGTGCCACCAGTGTCAACTCGGGATACGCCGGGGAGCTGTTTTTT. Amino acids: CATSVNSGYAGELFF.

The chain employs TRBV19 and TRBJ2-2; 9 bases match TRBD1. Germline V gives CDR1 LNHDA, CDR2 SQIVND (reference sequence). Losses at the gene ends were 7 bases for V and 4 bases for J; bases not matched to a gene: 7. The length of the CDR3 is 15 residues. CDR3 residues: CASNPGTGITGELFF. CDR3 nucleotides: TGTGCCAGTAATCCCGGGACAGGGATCACCGGGGAGCTGTTTTTT.

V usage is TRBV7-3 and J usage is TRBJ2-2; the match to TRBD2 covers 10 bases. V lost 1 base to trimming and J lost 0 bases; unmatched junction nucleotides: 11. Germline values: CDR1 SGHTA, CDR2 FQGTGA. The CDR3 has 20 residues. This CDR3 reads CASSLNGPRAGGPNTGELFF. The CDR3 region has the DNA TGTGCCAGCAGCTTAAACGGGCCTAGAGCGGGGGGGCCGAACACCGGGGAGCTGTTTTTT.

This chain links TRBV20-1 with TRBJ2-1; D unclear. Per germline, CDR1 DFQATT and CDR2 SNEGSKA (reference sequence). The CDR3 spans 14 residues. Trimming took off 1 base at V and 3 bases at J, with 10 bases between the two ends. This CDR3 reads CSARVFTHYNEQFF. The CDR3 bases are TGCAGTGCTAGAGTATTCACTCACTACAATGAGCAGTTCTTC.

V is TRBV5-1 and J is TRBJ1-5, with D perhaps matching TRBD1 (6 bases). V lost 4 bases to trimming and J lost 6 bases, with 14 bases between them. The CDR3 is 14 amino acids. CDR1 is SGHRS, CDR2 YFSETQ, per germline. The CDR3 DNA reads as TGCGCCAGCAGCCGAGAGGGGGGCTTTCAGCCCCAGCATTTT. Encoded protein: CASSREGGFQPQHF.

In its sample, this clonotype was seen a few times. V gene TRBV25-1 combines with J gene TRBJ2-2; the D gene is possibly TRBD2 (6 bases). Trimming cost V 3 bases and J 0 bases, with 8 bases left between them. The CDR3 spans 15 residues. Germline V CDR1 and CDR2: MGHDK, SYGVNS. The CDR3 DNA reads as TGTGCCAGCAGTGAGCCGGGAGCGAACACCGGGGAGCTGTTTTTT. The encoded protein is CASSEPGANTGELFF.